This T cell receptor (beta chain) was documented in a study of blood T cell repertoires in COVID-19. The overall study: Samples came from the United States, Italy and Spain, spanning acute and convalescent COVID-19. Sources were T cells, B-cell-depleted T cells, or PBMCs; the material itself was cDNA or gDNA.

In the original analysis: The authors estimated nucleated cell counts from reference gene primer amplification. Here immunoSEQ multiplex PCR was the method, and the copy in TCRdb shows in-frame clones only, minus some. V, J and clone size are those of that table, while D and trimming were read from the DNA. The sample has fewer than 85,000 clones, around 90% seen once; the top ten hold about 8.2%. With V trimmed by 4 bases and J by 2 bases, 2 bases remained unmatched. There are 14 residues in the CDR3. Looked up from germline, CDR1 is MNHEY and CDR2 is SVGAGI. This TCR came from a human donor in a cohort sampled during active COVID-19. This rearrangement joins TRBV6-5 to TRBJ1-3; 7 bases line up with TRBD1. The material sequenced was peripheral blood. CDR3 sequence reads: CASSFRGPGNTIYF. CDR3 nucleotide sequence: TGTGCCAGCAGTTTTAGGGGGCCTGGAAACACCATATATTTT.